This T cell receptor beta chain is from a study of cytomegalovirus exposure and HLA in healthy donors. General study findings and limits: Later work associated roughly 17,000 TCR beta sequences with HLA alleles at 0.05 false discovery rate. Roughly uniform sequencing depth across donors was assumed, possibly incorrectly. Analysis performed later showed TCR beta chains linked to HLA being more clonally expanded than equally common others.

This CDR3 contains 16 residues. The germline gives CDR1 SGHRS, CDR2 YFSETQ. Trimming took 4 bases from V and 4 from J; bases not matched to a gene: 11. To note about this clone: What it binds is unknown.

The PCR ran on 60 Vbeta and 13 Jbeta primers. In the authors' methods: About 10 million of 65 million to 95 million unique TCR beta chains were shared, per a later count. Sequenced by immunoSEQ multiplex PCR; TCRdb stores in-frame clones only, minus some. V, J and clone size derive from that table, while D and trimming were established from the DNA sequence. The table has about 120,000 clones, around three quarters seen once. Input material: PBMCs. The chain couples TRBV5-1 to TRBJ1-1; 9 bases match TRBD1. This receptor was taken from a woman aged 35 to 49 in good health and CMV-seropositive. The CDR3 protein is CASSPQTGGTITEAFF. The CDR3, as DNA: TGCGCCAGCAGCCCCCAGACAGGGGGAACGATCACTGAAGCTTTCTTT.